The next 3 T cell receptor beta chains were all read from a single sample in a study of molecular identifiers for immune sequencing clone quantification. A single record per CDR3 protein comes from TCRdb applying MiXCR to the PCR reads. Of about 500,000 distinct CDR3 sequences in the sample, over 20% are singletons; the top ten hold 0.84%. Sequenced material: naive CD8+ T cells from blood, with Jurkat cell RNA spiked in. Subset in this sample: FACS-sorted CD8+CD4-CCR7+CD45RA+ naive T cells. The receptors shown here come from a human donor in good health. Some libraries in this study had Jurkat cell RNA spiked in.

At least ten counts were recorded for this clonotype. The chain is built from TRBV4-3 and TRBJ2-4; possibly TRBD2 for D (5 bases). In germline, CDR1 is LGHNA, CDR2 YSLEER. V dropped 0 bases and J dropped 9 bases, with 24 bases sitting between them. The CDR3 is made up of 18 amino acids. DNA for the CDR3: TGCGCCAGCAGCCAAGATAATCAGAGAAGGTACCGGAGCGGCATTCAGTACTTC. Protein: CASSQDNQRRYRSGIQYF.

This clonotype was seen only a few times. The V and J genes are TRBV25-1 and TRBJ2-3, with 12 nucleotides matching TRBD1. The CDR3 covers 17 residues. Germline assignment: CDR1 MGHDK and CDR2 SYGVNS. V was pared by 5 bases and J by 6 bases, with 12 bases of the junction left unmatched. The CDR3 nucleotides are TGTGCCAGCAGTCCCTGGGACAGGGGGCTCTTAGTGGATACGCAGTATTTT. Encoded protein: CASSPWDRGLLVDTQYF.

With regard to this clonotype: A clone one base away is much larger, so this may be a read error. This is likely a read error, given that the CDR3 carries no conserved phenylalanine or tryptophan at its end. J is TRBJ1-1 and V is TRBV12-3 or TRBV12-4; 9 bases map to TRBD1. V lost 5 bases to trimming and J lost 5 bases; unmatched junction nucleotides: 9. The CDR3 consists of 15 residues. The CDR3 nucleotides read TGTGCCAGCAGTCAGAGACAGGGGGTCCTTACTGAAGCTTTCCTT. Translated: CASSQRQGVLTEAFL.